These T cell receptor beta chains were read from a single sample in a study of cytomegalovirus exposure and HLA in healthy donors. Profiling relied on immunoSEQ multiplex PCR, and the TCRdb table lists in-frame clones only, not all of them. Of about 120,000 clones listed, 90% to 97% were seen once; the top ten hold about 1.7%. Sequencing was performed on PBMCs. All receptors come from a man between 18 and 35 years old in good health and CMV-seronegative. The CDR3 runs from the conserved cysteine through the conserved F or W. Each record gives: V gene, CDR3 length, CDR3 protein.

TRBV6-6	14	CASRRDRTLETQYF
TRBV2	14	CASSEGRESDTQYF
TRBV15	16	CATQPRVGGSNYGYTF
TRBV11-2	14	CAGGGLAGAETQYF
TRBV6-5	13	CASSYTGPREQYF
TRBV6-5	15	CASSLMYSGANVLTF
TRBV29-1	13	CSVTLAGNGELFF
TRBV7-6	12	CASSSQAETQYF
TRBV19	14	CASSRGGANEKLFF
TRBV27	14	CASSDRVGRYGYTF
TRBV15	14	CATSRDLGGTEAFF
TRBV4-1	18	CASSLPLGLAGSTDTQYF
TRBV9	12	CASSRGAGEQYF
TRBV5-6	17	CASSSSGSQGLNQPQHF
TRBV5-4	18	CASSLRGQGALANEKLFF
TRBV5-5	15	CASSLGQAVSYEQYF
TRBV7-9	15	CASSLEGGLDYGYTF
TRBV7-3	14	CASSSQGTNEKLFF
TRBV2	16	CASSEAGTGGTGELFF
TRBV5-1	17	CASSYGLAGQYQETQYF